A single sample gave rise to the 28 T cell receptor beta chains below, sequenced in a study of Graves' ophthalmopathy and Graves' hyperthyroidism (dated 2018 in TCRdb). Sequencing instrument: Illumina HiSeq 2000. TCR beta CDR3 regions were amplified from RNA transcripts for repertoire sequencing. The first round of RT-PCR was done with HTBI primers and the Qiagen OneStep RT-PCR kit, and was followed by a second round of multiplex PCR, then size selection and purification. In-frame beta chains were kept once TCRdb had trimmed the public reads at Q25 with fastp and called clones with MiXCR. Every entry covers one CDR3 protein and lists the most common genes and DNA from its rows. The sample has some 350,000 distinct CDR3 sequences on record, about 17% of them singletons. The top ten clonotypes cover 2.4% of the sample. Sequenced material: peripheral blood. These receptors all come from an adult woman with stable Graves' hyperthyroidism.

The chain couples TRBV6-5 to TRBJ2-2; unclear D gene. Germline CDR1 reads MNHEY; CDR2 reads SVGAGI. The CDR3 covers 15 residues. The V gene lost 0 bases and the J gene lost 6 bases, with 11 bases spanning the gap. The CDR3 loop reads CASSYSSRVAGELFF. DNA of the CDR3: TGTGCCAGCAGTTACTCGAGTAGAGTGGCCGGGGAGCTGTTTTTT.

This clonotype was observed a handful of times. The V and J genes are TRBV27 and TRBJ1-1; 9 bases fit TRBD1. Per the germline V gene, CDR1 is MNHEY and CDR2 is SMNVEV (reference sequence). J gave up 4 bases and V 8 bases, and 11 bases lay outside the gene matches. The CDR3 loop spans 15 amino acids. In DNA, the CDR3 is TGTGCCAGCCTGGGGACAGGGAGAGGGAGCACTGAAGCTTTCTTT. It translates to CASLGTGRGSTEAFF.

The table lists this clonotype with many counts. V usage is TRBV7-2 and J usage is TRBJ2-7; D uncertain. The germline CDR1 and CDR2 sequences are SGHTA and FQGNSA. V was cut by 5 bases and J by 5 bases, with 19 bases left in between. The CDR3 is made up of 15 amino acids. The CDR3 coding sequence is TGTGCCAGCAGCCCGACTCGGGTAGGAGAGGACGAGCAGTACTTC. Its translation: CASSPTRVGEDEQYF.

The V call is TRBV25-1, the J call TRBJ1-2; 10 bases agree with TRBD1. CDR1 MGHDK and CDR2 SYGVNS come from the germline V gene. CDR3 length equals 15 residues. Unmatched junction bases numbered 6, after V lost 4 bases and J lost 4 bases. CDR3 amino acids: CASSGRQGASYGYTF. The CDR3 DNA sequence: TGTGCCAGCAGTGGTCGACAGGGGGCTTCCTATGGCTACACCTTC.

This clonotype appeared many times. The V call is TRBV6-2 or TRBV6-3, the J call TRBJ2-7, with D possibly being TRBD2 (5 bases). Trimming took 4 bases from V and 1 from J, leaving 17 bases between them. Per germline, CDR1 MNHEY and CDR2 SVGEGT. The CDR3 covers 16 residues. CDR3 sequence: CASSWVGTRTSYEQYF. CDR3 bases: TGTGCCAGCAGTTGGGTCGGCACTAGAACTTCCTACGAGCAGTACTTC.

Many counts were recorded for this clonotype. V gene TRBV2 combines with J gene TRBJ2-7; no firm D call. The ends were cut back, 7 bases at V and 7 bases at J, with 17 bases in the middle. CDR3 length: 13 amino acids. From germline, CDR1 is SNHLY and CDR2 FYNNEI. The CDR3 DNA is TGTGCCAGCACAGGTGTATCGAAGGGTGAGCAGTACTTC. It codes for CASTGVSKGEQYF.

This clonotype has a count of ten or more. The chain is built from TRBV29-1 and TRBJ1-5, with D maybe TRBD1 (5 bases). CDR3 length: 12 residues. Per germline, CDR1 SQVTM and CDR2 ANQGSEA. The V end lost 7 bases, the J end lost 3 bases, and 10 bases lay between the germline ends. The CDR3 sequence: CSARQPNQPQHF. The CDR3 coding sequence is TGCAGCGCTAGACAGCCCAATCAGCCCCAGCATTTT.

In its sample, this clonotype was seen many times. The DNA of the CDR3 is TGTGCCAGCAGGGTCGGGGACACTGAAGCTTTCTTT. It translates to CASRVGDTEAFF. The genes are TRBV2 and TRBJ1-1, with D unresolved. Germline V gene lookup returns CDR1 SNHLY and CDR2 FYNNEI. V shed 6 bases and J shed 3 bases, with 8 bases lying between them. This CDR3 has 12 residues.

This clonotype was recorded many times. The rearrangement links TRBV27 to TRBJ2-7; 11 bases map to TRBD1. The V gene end was trimmed by 3 bases and the J gene end by 5 bases; junction bases not matched to a gene: 9. Germline loops: CDR1 MNHEY, CDR2 SMNVEV (reference sequence). This CDR3 comprises 16 residues. The CDR3 protein is CASSLTPGQGVNEQYF. DNA of the CDR3: TGTGCCAGCAGTTTGACACCGGGACAGGGGGTAAACGAGCAGTACTTC.

This clonotype was seen many times. The chain combines TRBV30 with TRBJ2-7; no clear D. V was clipped by 1 base and J by 3 bases, with 10 bases between them. The germline gives CDR1 GTSNPN, CDR2 SVGIG (reference sequence). The CDR3 consists of 13 residues. The CDR3 nucleotides read TGTGCCTGGAGTGGGCGTCAGAACTACGAGCAGTACTTC. It encodes CAWSGRQNYEQYF.

This clonotype appeared many times. The V gene is TRBV10-1, the J gene TRBJ2-5; D is undetermined. Germline loops: CDR1 WNHNN, CDR2 SYGVQD (reference sequence). The CDR3 sequence is 13 residues long. The V end was cut by 4 bases, the J end by 2 bases, with 8 bases between. CDR3 bases: TGCGCCAGCAGTGGGTCACTACAAGAGACCCAGTACTTC. It specifies CASSGSLQETQYF.

This clonotype was seen more than once but under ten times. A read error is possible here, since a much larger clone lies one base away. The chain links TRBV20-1 to TRBJ1-5, with a weak D call TRBD1 (5 bases). Germline lookup yields CDR1 DFQATT and CDR2 SNEGSKA (reference sequence). CDR3 length equals 13 residues. CDR3 in DNA: TGCTGTGCTAACCGGGACAGCAATCAGCCCCAGCATTTT. Translated, it gives CCANRDSNQPQHF.

At least ten counts were recorded for this clonotype. The chain joins TRBV13 to TRBJ2-7; 7 bases map to TRBD1. The J segment lost 0 bases and the V segment lost 6 bases, leaving 14 bases of the junction unmatched. Germline V gene lookup returns CDR1 PRHDT and CDR2 FYEKMQ (reference sequence). CDR3 length equals 17 residues. In nucleotides, the CDR3 is TGTGCCAGCAGATTTAGGGGTAAGACAGGGAGCTCCTACGAGCAGTACTTC. Translating it yields CASRFRGKTGSSYEQYF.

V is TRBV10-3 and J is TRBJ1-6; 7 bases are shared with TRBD1. The ends lost 6 bases at V and 10 bases at J; junction bases unmatched: 9. This CDR3 is 14 amino acids long. CDR1 ENHRY and CDR2 SYGVKD come from the germline V gene. The DNA for the CDR3 is TGTGCCATCAGCAGGGGGTTGGAGGTCTCACCCCTCCACTTT. Translated: CAISRGLEVSPLHF.

Ten or more counts support this clonotype. This may stem from a read error, because a much larger clone lies one nucleotide away. The chain carries TRBV28 and TRBJ2-7; 8 bases are a match to TRBD1. Trimming at V came to 5 bases and at J to 3 bases, leaving 9 bases not matched to a gene. The CDR3 has 15 amino acids. Germline V CDR1 and CDR2: MDHEN, SYDVKM. The CDR3 DNA reads TGTGCCAGCAGTCTCAGAGACAGGGGATACTACGAGCAGTACTTC. Residues: CASSLRDRGYYEQYF.

This clonotype was seen many times. J is TRBJ2-2 and V is TRBV6-1, with TRBD1 matching over 8 bases. The CDR3 length is 15 residues. From germline, CDR1 is MNHNS and CDR2 SASEGT. The V gene end was trimmed by 4 bases and the J gene end by 1 base; junction bases not matched to a gene: 2. CDR3 residues: CASSAGGWNTGELFF. CDR3 nucleotides: TGTGCCAGCAGTGCAGGGGGCTGGAACACCGGGGAGCTGTTTTTT.

This clonotype was seen ten or more times. The gene calls are TRBV7-3 and TRBJ1-1; the D gene is possibly TRBD1 (5 bases). The V gene's germline CDR1 is SGHTA and CDR2 FQGTGA. There are 13 residues in the CDR3. Trimming shortened V by 1 base and J by 4 bases, and 7 bases separated the two germline ends. CDR3: CASSLMGGTEAFF. The DNA of the CDR3 is TGTGCCAGCAGCTTAATGGGGGGCACTGAAGCTTTCTTT.

This clonotype was seen only a few times. This rearrangement joins TRBV10-3 to TRBJ2-5; a weak D match, TRBD2 (6 bases). The germline V gene encodes CDR1 ENHRY and CDR2 SYGVKD. The CDR3 runs to 15 residues. Trimming stripped 2 bases from V and 4 bases from J, with 14 bases between. CDR3 sequence: CAISEGGTSSETQYF. The CDR3, as DNA: TGTGCCATCAGTGAGGGAGGGACTTCTTCAGAGACCCAGTACTTC.

At least ten counts were recorded for this clonotype. The V and J genes are TRBV4-1 and TRBJ2-5, with 8 nucleotides matching TRBD1. Germline V gives CDR1 MGHRA, CDR2 YSYEKL. This CDR3 has 17 residues. The trim removed 1 base at V and 7 bases at J, leaving 14 bases unmatched. In DNA form, the CDR3 reads TGCGCCAGCAGCCAAGTCGGGACAGGTTGGGAATTTGGGACCCAGTACTTC. It codes for CASSQVGTGWEFGTQYF.

This chain connects TRBV7-8 to TRBJ2-7; D assignment may be TRBD1 or TRBD2 (5 bases each). CDR1 and CDR2 (germline): SGHVS, FQNEAQ. The CDR3 contains 15 residues. The ends were cut back, 4 bases at V and 2 bases at J, with 15 bases in the middle. The CDR3 loop reads CASSSLGTGPYEQYF. CDR3 DNA: TGTGCCAGCAGCTCGTTAGGGACGGGACCCTACGAGCAGTACTTC.

The chain joins TRBV11-2 to TRBJ2-7; TRBD2 is a possible D gene (5 bases). The CDR3 loop spans 16 amino acids. CDR1 is SGHAT, CDR2 FQNNGV, per germline. The V and J ends lost 0 bases and 0 bases respectively, with 12 bases between them. The CDR3 sequence: CASSLDSAAGSYEQYF. The CDR3 coding sequence is TGTGCCAGCAGCTTAGATAGCGCCGCAGGCTCCTACGAGCAGTACTTC.

The genes are TRBV12-3 or TRBV12-4 and TRBJ2-5; D is tentatively TRBD1 or TRBD2 (6 bases each). V dropped 6 bases and J dropped 2 bases, with 13 bases sitting between them. This CDR3 spans 14 amino acids. The CDR3 protein is CASRVTGAQETQYF. The CDR3, as DNA: TGTGCCAGCAGAGTAACGGGGGCACAAGAGACCCAGTACTTC.

This clonotype was recorded at least ten times. The CDR3 region has the DNA TGTGCCAGTAGATTATCGCAGGGAGAGAGTCAGCCCCAGCATTTT. This codes for CASRLSQGESQPQHF. The rearrangement uses TRBV19 and TRBJ1-5; D perhaps matches TRBD1 (5 bases). The germline V and J ends were trimmed by 6 bases and 6 bases, with 18 bases remaining between them. Germline V lookup: CDR1 LNHDA, CDR2 SQIVND (reference sequence). The CDR3 runs 15 residues.

The J gene is TRBJ1-2, the V gene TRBV12-3 or TRBV12-4, with 10 bases lining up with TRBD1. The CDR3 totals 19 residues. Unmatched junction bases numbered 22, after V lost 4 bases and J lost 8 bases. CDR3 in amino acids: CASSSGDRGRSKVAVGYTF. CDR3 sequence (DNA): TGTGCCAGCAGTTCGGGTGACAGGGGGCGGTCTAAGGTAGCGGTAGGCTACACCTTC.

The table lists this clonotype with many counts. The rearrangement uses TRBV15 and TRBJ2-7; D might be TRBD1 (6 bases). Germline CDR1 LNHNV, CDR2 YYDKDF (reference sequence). The CDR3 sequence is 13 residues long. V gave up 3 bases and J gave up 4 bases, with 10 bases separating them. The CDR3 DNA reads TGTGCCACCAGCAGTTTACAGGGTTACGAGCAGTACTTC. Translating it yields CATSSLQGYEQYF.

The rearrangement joins TRBV18 to TRBJ2-7; possible D gene TRBD2, 6 bases. Germline CDR1 and CDR2: KGHSH and LQKENI. The CDR3 is made up of 14 amino acids. V gave up 5 bases and J gave up 0 bases, with 11 bases separating them. This chain's CDR3 is CASSTRRDSYEQYF. The DNA of the CDR3 is TGTGCCAGCTCAACAAGGCGGGACTCCTACGAGCAGTACTTC.

This clonotype showed up many times. This rearrangement joins TRBV15 to TRBJ1-1; D unclear. V lost 1 base and J lost 0, with 9 bases in between. Germline loops: CDR1 LNHNV, CDR2 YYDKDF (reference sequence). This CDR3 has 15 residues. The CDR3 DNA follows: TGTGCCACCAGCAGAGGCAACGTGATGAACACTGAAGCTTTCTTT. This gives the protein CATSRGNVMNTEAFF. Full variable domain (rest looked up from reference TRBV15 and TRBJ1-1): DAMVIQNPRYQVTQFGKPVTLSCSQTLNHNVMYWYQQKSSQAPKLLFHYYDKDFNNEADTPDNFQSRRPNTSFCFLDIRSPGLGDTAMYLCATSRGNVMNTEAFFGQGTRLTVV.

This clonotype was counted ten times or more. The V gene is TRBV9, the J gene TRBJ1-6; maybe TRBD1 (6 bases). CDR3 length: 15 amino acids. Germline lookup yields CDR1 SGDLS and CDR2 YYNGEE. V lost 0 bases and J lost 7, with 11 bases in between. The CDR3 nucleotides read TGTGCCAGCAGCGTAGCTGTAGGGGGAAATTCACCCCTCCACTTT. This encodes CASSVAVGGNSPLHF.